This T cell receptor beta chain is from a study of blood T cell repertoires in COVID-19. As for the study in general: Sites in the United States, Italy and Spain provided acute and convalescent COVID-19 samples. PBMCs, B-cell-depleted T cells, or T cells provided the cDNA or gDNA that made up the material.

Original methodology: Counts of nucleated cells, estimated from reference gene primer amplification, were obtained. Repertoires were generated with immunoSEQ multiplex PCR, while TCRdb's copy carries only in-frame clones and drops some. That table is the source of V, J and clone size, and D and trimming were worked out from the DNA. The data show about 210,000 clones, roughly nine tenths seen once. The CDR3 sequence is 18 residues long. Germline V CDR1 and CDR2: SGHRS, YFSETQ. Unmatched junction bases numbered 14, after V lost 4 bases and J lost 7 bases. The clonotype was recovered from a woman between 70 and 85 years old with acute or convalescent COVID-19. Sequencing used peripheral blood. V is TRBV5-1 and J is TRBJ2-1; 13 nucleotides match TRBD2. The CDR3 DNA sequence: TGCGCCAGCAGCCCTGGACTAGCGGGGGTGCCTCCCCATAATGAGCAGTTCTTC. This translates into CASSPGLAGVPPHNEQFF.